One and the same sample provided the 9 T cell receptor beta chains below, sequenced in a study of blood T cells in healthy people across ages. Alongside a J-beta primer mix, a sample-barcoded 5' primer served in a second PCR lasting roughly 6 to 12 cycles. Using its own MiXCR run on the 5' RACE reads, TCRdb lists one record per CDR3 protein. In the table there are about 970,000 distinct CDR3 sequences, roughly 47% of which are singletons. Sample: blood. The source is a woman aged 55-69 years in good health.

The chain is built from TRBV27 and TRBJ2-4, with 9 bases aligning to TRBD1. The germline V gene has CDR1 MNHEY and CDR2 SMNVEV (reference sequence). The CDR3 covers 13 residues. Trimming removed 6 bases from V and 15 bases from J; junction bases left unmatched: 12. The CDR3 nucleotides are TGTGCCAGCAGACCAACAGGGGGCGCCGCCCCGTACTTC. Translation: CASRPTGGAAPYF.

Points on this clonotype: A much more abundant neighbour one base away suggests this may be a read error. V usage is TRBV28 and J usage is TRBJ2-5; D is unclear. Germline loops: CDR1 MDHEN, CDR2 SYDVKM. CDR3 length: 12 residues. As DNA, the CDR3 is TGTGCCGGCAGTTCCTCACAAGAGACCCAGTACTTC. Residues: CAGSSSQETQYF.

The chain joins TRBV10-3 to TRBJ1-1; D is ambiguous. V lost 6 bases and J 3 bases, leaving 11 bases between the germline ends. CDR1 ENHRY and CDR2 SYGVKD come from the germline V gene. The CDR3 has 13 amino acids. The CDR3 sequence: CAISPNGDTEAFF. For the CDR3, the DNA is TGTGCCATCAGCCCGAACGGGGACACTGAAGCTTTCTTT.

J is TRBJ2-1 and V is TRBV20-1; D call uncertain. Trimming shortened V by 7 bases and J by 4 bases, and 11 bases separated the two germline ends. Germline V gives CDR1 DFQATT, CDR2 SNEGSKA (reference sequence). This CDR3 has 12 amino acids. The CDR3 loop reads CSVLGNYNEQFF. The CDR3 coding sequence is TGCAGTGTTCTAGGCAATTACAATGAGCAGTTCTTC.

This chain uses TRBV3-1 with TRBJ2-7; D is unclear. The CDR3 is 15 residues long. Germline lookup yields CDR1 LGHDT and CDR2 YNNKEL (reference sequence). Trimming shortened V by 1 base and J by 0 bases, and 10 bases separated the two germline ends. Here the CDR3 reads CASSQGAGSSYEQYF. CDR3 sequence (DNA): TGTGCCAGCAGCCAAGGAGCAGGCAGCTCCTACGAGCAGTACTTC.

This chain uses TRBV5-6 with TRBJ2-5; D uncertain. The end of the DNA aligns better with TRBJ2-7, so the J call may be wrong. The CDR3 has 11 amino acids. CDR1 is SGHDT and CDR2 is YYEEEE in the germline V gene. The CDR3, as DNA: TGTGCCAGCAGCTTTATTCCCGAGCAGTACTTC. This encodes CASSFIPEQYF.

The chain employs TRBV18 and TRBJ2-3; maybe TRBD1 (6 bases). Trimming took off 3 bases at V and 7 bases at J, with 17 bases between the two ends. The length of the CDR3 is 15 residues. Germline lookup yields CDR1 KGHSH and CDR2 LQKENI. The CDR3 DNA sequence: TGTGCCAGCTCACCCCAAGGGGGAACCGAATATACGCAGTATTTT. Translation gives CASSPQGGTEYTQYF. Full variable domain (rest looked up from reference TRBV18 and TRBJ2-3): NAGVMQNPRHLVRRRGQEARLRCSPMKGHSHVYWYRQLPEEGLKFMVYLQKENIIDESGMPKERFSAEFPKEGPSILRIQQVVRGDSAAYFCASSPQGGTEYTQYFGPGTRLTVL.

This clonotype was found a few times. This chain joins TRBV12-3 or TRBV12-4 and TRBJ1-5; D might be TRBD1 (5 bases). The CDR3 loop spans 14 amino acids. Trimming took off 5 bases at V and 5 bases at J, with 13 bases between the two ends. The chain's CDR3 is CASSPTVRDQPQHF. The CDR3 region has the DNA TGTGCCAGCAGTCCGACAGTTAGGGATCAGCCCCAGCATTTT.

The gene calls are TRBV18 and TRBJ2-1; 9 bases fit TRBD2. The CDR3 contains 17 residues. The J segment lost 5 bases and the V segment lost 5 bases, leaving 13 bases of the junction unmatched. Germline loops: CDR1 KGHSH, CDR2 LQKENI. Here the CDR3 reads CASSSDQAGGPNNEQFF. The CDR3 DNA follows: TGTGCCAGCTCATCCGACCAAGCGGGAGGACCCAACAATGAGCAGTTCTTC.